What follows are 3 T cell receptor beta chains derived from one specimen sequenced in a study of radiation and T cells in renal cell carcinoma. Time point defined: baseline pretreatment blood. Treatment indicated: 15 Gy SBRT to primary tumor, nephrectomy 4 weeks later. The table came from immunoSEQ multiplex PCR; TCRdb's copy has only in-frame clones and leaves some out. In the table there are roughly 130,000 clones, about 88% of which are singletons. The sample consisted of blood, taken from a patient whose treatment included radiotherapy and nephrectomy. The source is a woman in her fifties or sixties with renal cell carcinoma.

This CDR3 is CASSAATGVTDTQYF. Written as DNA, the CDR3 is TGTGCCAGCAGCGCAGCAACCGGGGTCACAGATACGCAGTATTTT. This rearrangement joins TRBV11-2 to TRBJ2-3; possible D gene TRBD2, 5 bases. V was cut by 5 bases and J by 2 bases, with 14 bases left in between. The CDR3 runs 15 residues. Germline V lookup: CDR1 SGHAT, CDR2 FQNNGV.

The chain employs TRBV9 and TRBJ2-7, with D perhaps matching TRBD1 (8 bases). The germline CDR1 and CDR2 sequences are SGDLS and YYNGEE. This CDR3 is 14 amino acids long. The V end lost 3 bases, the J end lost 2 bases, and 12 bases lay between the germline ends. The CDR3 sequence: CASSEQGGPYEQYF. The CDR3 nucleotides are TGTGCCAGCAGCGAACAGGGGGGGCCCTACGAGCAGTACTTC.

V gene TRBV11-2 combines with J gene TRBJ2-2, with unresolved D. The germline V and J ends were trimmed by 1 base and 2 bases, with 8 bases remaining between them. Germline assignment: CDR1 SGHAT and CDR2 FQNNGV. This CDR3 contains 15 residues. CDR3 in DNA: TGTGCCAGCAGCTTAGGGGTTAGCAACACCGGGGAGCTGTTTTTT. Translating gives CASSLGVSNTGELFF.